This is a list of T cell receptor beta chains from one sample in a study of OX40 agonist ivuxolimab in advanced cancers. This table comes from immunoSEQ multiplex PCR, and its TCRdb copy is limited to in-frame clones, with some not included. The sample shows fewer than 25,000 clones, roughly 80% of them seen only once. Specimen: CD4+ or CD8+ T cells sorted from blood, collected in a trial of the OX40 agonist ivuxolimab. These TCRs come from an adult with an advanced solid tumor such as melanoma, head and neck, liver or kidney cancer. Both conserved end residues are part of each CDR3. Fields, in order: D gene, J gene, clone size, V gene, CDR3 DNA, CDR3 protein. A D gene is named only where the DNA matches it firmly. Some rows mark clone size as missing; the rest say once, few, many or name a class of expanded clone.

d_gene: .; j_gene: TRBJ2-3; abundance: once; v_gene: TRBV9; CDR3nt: TGTGCCAGCAGCGCCTGGGGGGAAGATACGCAGTATTTT; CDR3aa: CASSAWGEDTQYF
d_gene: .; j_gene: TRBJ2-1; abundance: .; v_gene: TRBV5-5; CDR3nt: TGTGCCAGCAGCTTGTACGGGGTTGAGCAGTTCTTC; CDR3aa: CASSLYGVEQFF
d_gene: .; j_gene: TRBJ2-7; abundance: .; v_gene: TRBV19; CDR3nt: TGTGCCAGTAGTTCAATGGGGATCTCCTACGAGCAGTACTTC; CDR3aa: CASSSMGISYEQYF
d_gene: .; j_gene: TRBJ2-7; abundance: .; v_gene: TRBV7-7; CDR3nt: TGTGCCAGCAGCTTAGCAGGGTCCTACGAGCAGTACTTC; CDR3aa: CASSLAGSYEQYF
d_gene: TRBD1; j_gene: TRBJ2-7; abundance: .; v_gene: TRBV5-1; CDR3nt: TGCGCCAGCAGCTTAACAGGGGGGATAACCTACGAGCAGTACTTC; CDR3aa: CASSLTGGITYEQYF
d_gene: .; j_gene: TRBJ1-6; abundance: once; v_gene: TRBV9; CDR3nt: TGTGCCAGCAGAAAAGGGACGGATTATAATTCACCCCTCCACTTT; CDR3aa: CASRKGTDYNSPLHF
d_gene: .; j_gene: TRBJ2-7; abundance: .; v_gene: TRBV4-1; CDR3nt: TGCGCCAGCAGCCAAGCTGCTTCCTACGAGCAGTACTTC; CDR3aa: CASSQAASYEQYF
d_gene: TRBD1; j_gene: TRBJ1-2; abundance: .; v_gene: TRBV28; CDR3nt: TGTGCCAGCAGTCCTCGACAGGGGGTCTATGGCTACACCTTC; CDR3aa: CASSPRQGVYGYTF
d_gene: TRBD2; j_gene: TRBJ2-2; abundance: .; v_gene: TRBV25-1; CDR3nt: TGTGCCAGTGGAACTAGCGGGTGGGCCGGGGAGCTGTTTTTT; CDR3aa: CASGTSGWAGELFF
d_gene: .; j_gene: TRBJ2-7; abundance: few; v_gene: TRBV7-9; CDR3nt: TGTGCCAGCAGCTTAGAGGACACCGCTGGGGAGCAGTACTTC; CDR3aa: CASSLEDTAGEQYF
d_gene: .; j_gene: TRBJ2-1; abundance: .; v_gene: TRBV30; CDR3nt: TGTGCCTGGAGTGTATTGGACAGTGAGCAGTTCTTC; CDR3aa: CAWSVLDSEQFF
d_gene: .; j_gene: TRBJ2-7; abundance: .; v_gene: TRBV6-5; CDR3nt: TGTGCCAGCAGTTACTCGCTGGACAGCTCCTACGAGCAGTACTTC; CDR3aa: CASSYSLDSSYEQYF
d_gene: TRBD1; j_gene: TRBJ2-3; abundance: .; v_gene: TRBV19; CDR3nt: TGTGCCAGTAGTACACTGGGACAGGCCGGTTCAGATACGCAGTATTTT; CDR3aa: CASSTLGQAGSDTQYF
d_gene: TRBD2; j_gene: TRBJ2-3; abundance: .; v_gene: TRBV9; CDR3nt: TGTGCCAGCAGCGACGGGGGGGAGACAGATACGCAGTATTTT; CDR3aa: CASSDGGETDTQYF
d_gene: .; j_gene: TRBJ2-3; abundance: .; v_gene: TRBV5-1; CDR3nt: TGCGCCAGCAGCTCCCTCACAGATACGCAGTATTTT; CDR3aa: CASSSLTDTQYF
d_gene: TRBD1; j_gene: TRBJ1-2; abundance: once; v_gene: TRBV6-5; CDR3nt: TGTGCCAGCAGTTACTCACAGGGGAGAGATGGCTACACCTTC; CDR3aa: CASSYSQGRDGYTF
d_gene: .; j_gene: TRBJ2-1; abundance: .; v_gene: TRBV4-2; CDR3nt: TGTGCCAGCAGCCAAGCCTGGGCCGGAGCGAATGAGCAGTTCTTC; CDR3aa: CASSQAWAGANEQFF
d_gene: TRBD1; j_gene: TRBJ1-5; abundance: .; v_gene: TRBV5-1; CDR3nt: TGCGCCAGCAGCTTGCAAGGGGGCTCCGATCAGCCCCAGCATTTT; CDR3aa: CASSLQGGSDQPQHF
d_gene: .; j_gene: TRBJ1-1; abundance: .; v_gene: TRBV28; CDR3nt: TGTGCCAGTCGGAACACTGAAGCTTTCTTT; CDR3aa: CASRNTEAFF
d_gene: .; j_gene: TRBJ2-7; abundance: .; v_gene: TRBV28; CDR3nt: TGTGCCAGCAGCACCCTAGCGTCGGGGCGCGAGCAGTCCTTC; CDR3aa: CASSTLASGREQSF
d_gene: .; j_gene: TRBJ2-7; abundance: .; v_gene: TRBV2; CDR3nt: TGTGCCAGCATAAGAAACGTTGGGTCCTACGAGCAGTACTTC; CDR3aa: CASIRNVGSYEQYF
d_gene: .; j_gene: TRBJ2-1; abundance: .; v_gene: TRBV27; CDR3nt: TGTGCCAGCACCCAGGGGACGGATTACAATGAGCAGTTCTTC; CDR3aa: CASTQGTDYNEQFF
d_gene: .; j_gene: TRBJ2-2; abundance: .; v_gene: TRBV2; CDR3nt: TGTGCCACCCTCGGGAAAGCGAACACCGGGGAGCTGTTTTTT; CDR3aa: CATLGKANTGELFF
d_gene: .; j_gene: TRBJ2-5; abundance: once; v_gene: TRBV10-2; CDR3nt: TGCGCCACCATGACACAAGAGACCCAGTACTTC; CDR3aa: CATMTQETQYF
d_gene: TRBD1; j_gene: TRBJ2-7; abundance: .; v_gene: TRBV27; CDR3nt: TGTGCCAGCAGTGTCCGGGACAGGGTCTACGAGCAGTACTTC; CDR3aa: CASSVRDRVYEQYF
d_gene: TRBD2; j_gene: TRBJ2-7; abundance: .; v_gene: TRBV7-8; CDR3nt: TGTGCCAGCAGCTTACAGGGACTAGCAAGCTCCTACGAGCAGTACTTC; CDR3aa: CASSLQGLASSYEQYF
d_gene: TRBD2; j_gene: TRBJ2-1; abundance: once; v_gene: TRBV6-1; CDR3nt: TGTGCCAGCAGTGACTTCCCGGGGGGGGTAGTTAATGAGCAGTTCTTC; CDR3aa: CASSDFPGGVVNEQFF
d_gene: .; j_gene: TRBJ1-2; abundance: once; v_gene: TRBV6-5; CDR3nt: TGTGCCAGCAGTTACGCGCCTATCTGGGGCTACACCTTC; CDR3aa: CASSYAPIWGYTF